The 4 T cell receptor beta chains below were found in one sample sequenced in a study of PD-L1 blockade in urothelial cancer (dated by TCRdb to the late 2010s). The time point label of this sample denotes: peripheral blood 6 weeks after treatment start. Libraries were built with the immunoSEQ multiplex PCR assay. TCRdb took over this immuneACCESS table, retaining in-frame rearrangements with V and J assigned. Such tables are incomplete; in checked studies, under half of the missing clones stem from an unresolved V gene, and the remainder is unexplained. Present in this sample are 72,000 or so clones, roughly 90% of which were seen just once. Of the sample, approximately 10% is held by the ten largest clones. The sample was PBMCs, taken around atezolizumab (anti-PD-L1) treatment. The receptors were sampled from a man aged 55 to 70 with urothelial cancer.

The chain employs TRBV6-1 and TRBJ1-2; D is possibly TRBD1 (6 bases). Trimming removed 10 bases at V and 4 bases at J, with 19 bases between. Germline values: CDR1 MNHNS, CDR2 SASEGT. The length of the CDR3 is 14 residues. The CDR3 spells CATRTNQGSYGYTF. CDR3 nucleotides: TGTGCCACCAGAACCAATCAGGGGTCCTATGGCTACACCTTC.

The rearrangement uses TRBV30 and TRBJ2-1; 13 positions match TRBD2. With 3 bases clipped from V and 8 bases from J, the junction kept 4 bases outside the gene matches. CDR1 GTSNPN and CDR2 SVGIG come from the germline V gene (reference sequence). CDR3 length equals 14 residues. DNA for the CDR3: TGTGCCTGGAGAGGGACTAGCGGGGCTCATGAGCAGTTCTTC. Its protein is CAWRGTSGAHEQFF.

The rearrangement joins TRBV6-1 to TRBJ1-5, with D tentatively TRBD1 (5 bases). Germline loops: CDR1 MNHNS, CDR2 SASEGT. The CDR3 runs to 15 residues. Deletions cut 4 bases from V and 7 bases from J, with 17 bases between. CDR3 bases: TGTGCCAGCAGTGTGGGGGGGGGAACTCCCCAGCCCCAGCATTTT. Translating it yields CASSVGGGTPQPQHF.

This clone has just one count. The rearrangement links TRBV6-6 to TRBJ2-1; 8 bases are a match to TRBD2. Germline V gene lookup returns CDR1 MNHNY and CDR2 SVGAGI (reference sequence). This CDR3 has 15 amino acids. V shed 0 bases and J 7 bases; nucleotides not matched to a gene: 5. CDR3 region: CASSYSAAGANEQFF. CDR3 DNA sequence: TGTGCCAGCAGTTACTCGGCAGCGGGGGCTAATGAGCAGTTCTTC.